This T cell receptor beta chain emerged from a study of regulatory T cells in long-lasting Graves disease. Time point given: newly diagnosed GD, antithyroid drugs for less than 3 months. The TCR library used RNA extracted from PBMCs. Study observations and caveats: Newly diagnosed Graves' patients had higher TCR diversity than persistent ones.

About this clonotype itself: Its antigen is not identified. It may be a read error: a sequence one base away is much more abundant.

The authors built TCR beta libraries using iRepertoire HTBI primers and Arm-PCR of CDR3 regions. From the multiplex PCR reads, TCRdb called clonotypes with MiXCR, one entry per CDR3 protein. Of about 540,000 distinct CDR3 sequences in the sample, approximately 12% were seen once. The CDR3 is made up of 15 amino acids. Germline V gene sequence: CDR1 ENHRY, CDR2 SYGVKD. The same data also went into a second study, on T cells in Graves' hyperthyroidism and ophthalmopathy. That paper notes: The hyperthyroidism patients had all been newly diagnosed, and their disease duration was under 2 months. Their ages ranged from 18 to 65 years. Diagnoses were established using clinical symptoms, serum thyroxine and TRAb, thyroid ultrasound and orbital computed tomography.

This receptor was identified in a man younger than 40 with Graves disease. The material was peripheral blood mononuclear cells (PBMCs), obtained at new diagnosis, from a patient treated with antithyroid drugs. The chain recombines TRBV10-3 with TRBJ2-1; the match to TRBD2 covers 9 bases. The DNA end lines up better with TRBJ2-3; the J call may be wrong. Written as DNA, the CDR3 is TGTGCCATCAGTGCACAGCGGGAGGTGCCCGGGGAGCAGTATTTT. Amino acids: CAISAQREVPGEQYF.